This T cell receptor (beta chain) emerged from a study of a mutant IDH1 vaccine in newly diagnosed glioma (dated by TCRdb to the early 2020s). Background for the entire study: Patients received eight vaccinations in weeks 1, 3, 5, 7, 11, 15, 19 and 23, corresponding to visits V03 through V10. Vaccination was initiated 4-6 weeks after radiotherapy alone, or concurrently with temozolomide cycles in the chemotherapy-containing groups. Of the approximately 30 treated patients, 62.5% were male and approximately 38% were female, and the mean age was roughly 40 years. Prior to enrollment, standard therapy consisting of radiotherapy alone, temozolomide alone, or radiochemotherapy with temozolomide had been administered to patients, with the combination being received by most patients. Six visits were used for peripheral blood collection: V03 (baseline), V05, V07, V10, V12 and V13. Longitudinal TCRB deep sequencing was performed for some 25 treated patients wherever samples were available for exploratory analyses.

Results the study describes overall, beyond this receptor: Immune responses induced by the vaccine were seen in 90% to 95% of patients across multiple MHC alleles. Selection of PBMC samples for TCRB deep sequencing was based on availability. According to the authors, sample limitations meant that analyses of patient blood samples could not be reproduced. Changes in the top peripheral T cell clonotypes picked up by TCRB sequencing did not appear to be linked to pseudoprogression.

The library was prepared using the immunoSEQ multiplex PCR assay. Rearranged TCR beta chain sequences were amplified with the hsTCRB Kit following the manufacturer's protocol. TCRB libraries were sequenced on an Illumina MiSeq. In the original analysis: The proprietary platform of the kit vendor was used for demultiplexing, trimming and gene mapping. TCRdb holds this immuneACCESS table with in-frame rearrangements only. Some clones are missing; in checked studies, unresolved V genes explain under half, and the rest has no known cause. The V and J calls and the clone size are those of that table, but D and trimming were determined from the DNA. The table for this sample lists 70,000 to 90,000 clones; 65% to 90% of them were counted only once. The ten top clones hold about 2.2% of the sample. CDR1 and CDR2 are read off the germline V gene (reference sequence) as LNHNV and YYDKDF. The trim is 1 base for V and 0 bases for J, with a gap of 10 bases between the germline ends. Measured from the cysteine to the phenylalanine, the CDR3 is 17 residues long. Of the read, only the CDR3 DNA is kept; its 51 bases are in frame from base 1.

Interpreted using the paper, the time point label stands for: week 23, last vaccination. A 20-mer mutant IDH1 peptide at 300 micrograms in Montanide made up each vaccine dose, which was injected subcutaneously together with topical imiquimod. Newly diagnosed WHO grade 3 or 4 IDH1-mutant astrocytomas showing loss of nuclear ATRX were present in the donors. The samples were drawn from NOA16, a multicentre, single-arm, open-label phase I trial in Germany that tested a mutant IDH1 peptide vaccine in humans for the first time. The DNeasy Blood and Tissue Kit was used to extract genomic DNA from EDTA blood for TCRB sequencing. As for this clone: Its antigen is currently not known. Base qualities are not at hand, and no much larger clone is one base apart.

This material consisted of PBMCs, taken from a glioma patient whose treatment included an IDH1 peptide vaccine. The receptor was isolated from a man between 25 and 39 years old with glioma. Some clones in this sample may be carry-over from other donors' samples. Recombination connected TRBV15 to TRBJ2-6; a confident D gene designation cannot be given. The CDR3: CATSRGRANSGANVLTF. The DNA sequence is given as TGTGCCACCAGCAGAGGAAGGGCGAACTCTGGGGCCAACGTCCTGACTTTC.